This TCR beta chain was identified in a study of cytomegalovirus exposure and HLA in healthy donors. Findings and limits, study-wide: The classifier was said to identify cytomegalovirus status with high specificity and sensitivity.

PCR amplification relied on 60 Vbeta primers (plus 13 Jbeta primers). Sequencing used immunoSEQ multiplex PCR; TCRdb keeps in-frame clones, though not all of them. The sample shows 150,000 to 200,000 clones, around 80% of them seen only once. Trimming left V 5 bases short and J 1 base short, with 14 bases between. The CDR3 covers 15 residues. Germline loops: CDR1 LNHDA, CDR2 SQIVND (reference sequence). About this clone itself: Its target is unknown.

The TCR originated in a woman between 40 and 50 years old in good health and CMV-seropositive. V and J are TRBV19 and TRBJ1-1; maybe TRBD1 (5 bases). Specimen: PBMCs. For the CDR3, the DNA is TGTGCCAGTAGTTTAGGGGCCGGGAGGAACACTGAAGCTTTCTTT. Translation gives CASSLGAGRNTEAFF. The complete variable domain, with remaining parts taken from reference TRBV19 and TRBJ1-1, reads DGGITQSPKYLFRKEGQNVTLSCEQNLNHDAMYWYRQDPGQGLRLIYYSQIVNDFQKGDIAEGYSVSREKKESFPLTVTSAQKNPTAFYLCASSLGAGRNTEAFFGQGTRLTVV.